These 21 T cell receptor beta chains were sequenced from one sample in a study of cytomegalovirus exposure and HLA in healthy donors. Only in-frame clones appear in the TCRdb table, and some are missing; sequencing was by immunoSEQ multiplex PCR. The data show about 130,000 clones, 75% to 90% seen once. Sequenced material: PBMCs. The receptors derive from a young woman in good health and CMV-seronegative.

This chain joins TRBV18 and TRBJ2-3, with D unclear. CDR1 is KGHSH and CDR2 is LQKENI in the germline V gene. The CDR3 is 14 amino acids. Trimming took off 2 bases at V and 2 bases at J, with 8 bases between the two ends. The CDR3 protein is CASSPSRSTDTQYF. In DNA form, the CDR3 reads TGTGCCAGCTCACCATCCAGGTCCACAGATACGCAGTATTTT.

The CDR3 spells CASTVVRTGSETQYF. The CDR3, as DNA: TGTGCCAGCACCGTAGTCCGGACAGGGTCAGAGACCCAGTACTTC. The rearrangement links TRBV2 to TRBJ2-5, with 8 bases fitting TRBD1. Germline assignment: CDR1 SNHLY and CDR2 FYNNEI. This CDR3 spans 15 amino acids. The trim removed 7 bases at V and 4 bases at J, leaving 11 bases unmatched.

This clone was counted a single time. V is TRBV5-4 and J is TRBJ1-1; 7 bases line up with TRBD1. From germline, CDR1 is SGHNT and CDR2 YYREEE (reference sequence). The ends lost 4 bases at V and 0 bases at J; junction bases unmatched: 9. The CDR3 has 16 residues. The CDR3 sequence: CASSPIYRGMNTEAFF. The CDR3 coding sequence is TGTGCCAGCAGCCCGATTTACAGGGGAATGAACACTGAAGCTTTCTTT.

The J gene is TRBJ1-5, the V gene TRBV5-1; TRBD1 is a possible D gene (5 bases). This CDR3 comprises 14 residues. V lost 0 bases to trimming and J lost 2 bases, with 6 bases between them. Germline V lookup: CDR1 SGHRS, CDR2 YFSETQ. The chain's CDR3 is CASSLVGGNQPQHF. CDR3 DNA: TGCGCCAGCAGCTTGGTAGGGGGCAATCAGCCCCAGCATTTT.

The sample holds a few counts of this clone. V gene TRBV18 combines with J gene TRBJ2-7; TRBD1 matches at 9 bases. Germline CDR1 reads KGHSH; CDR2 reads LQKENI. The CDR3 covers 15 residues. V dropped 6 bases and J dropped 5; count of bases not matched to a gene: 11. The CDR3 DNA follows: TGTGCCAGCTCGCTCCGGGACAGGGAGGGCGACGAGCAGTACTTC. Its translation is CASSLRDREGDEQYF.

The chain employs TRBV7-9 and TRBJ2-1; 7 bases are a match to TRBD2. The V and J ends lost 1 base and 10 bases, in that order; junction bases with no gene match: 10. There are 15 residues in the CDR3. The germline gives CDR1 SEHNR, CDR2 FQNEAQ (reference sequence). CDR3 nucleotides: TGTGCCAGCAGCTTAGTTTCGGGGAGAGCGGGGGAGCAGTTCTTC. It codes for CASSLVSGRAGEQFF. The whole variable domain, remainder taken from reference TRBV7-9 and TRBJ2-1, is DTGVSQNPRHKITKRGQNVTFRCDPISEHNRLYWYRQTLGQGPEFLTYFQNEAQLEKSRLLSDRFSAERPKGSFSTLEIQRTEQGDSAMYLCASSLVSGRAGEQFFGPGTRLTVL.

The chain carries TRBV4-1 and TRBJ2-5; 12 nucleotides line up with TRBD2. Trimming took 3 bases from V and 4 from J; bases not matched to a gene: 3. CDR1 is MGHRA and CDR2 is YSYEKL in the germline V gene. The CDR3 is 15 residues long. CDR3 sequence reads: CASSQTSGRRETQYF. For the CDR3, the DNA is TGCGCCAGCAGCCAGACTAGCGGGAGAAGAGAGACCCAGTACTTC.

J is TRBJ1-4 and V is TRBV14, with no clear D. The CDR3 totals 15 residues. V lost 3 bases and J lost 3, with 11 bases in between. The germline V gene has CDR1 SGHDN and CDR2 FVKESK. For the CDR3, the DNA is TGTGCCAGCAGCCATGGGTGGGGAGCTAATGAAAAACTGTTTTTT. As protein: CASSHGWGANEKLFF.

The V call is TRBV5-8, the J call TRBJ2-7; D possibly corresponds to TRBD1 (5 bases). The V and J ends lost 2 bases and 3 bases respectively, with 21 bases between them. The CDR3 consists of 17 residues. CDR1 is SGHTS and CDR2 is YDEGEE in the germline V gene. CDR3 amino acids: CASSFYDHYRYRYEQYF. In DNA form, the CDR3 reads TGTGCCAGCAGCTTTTACGACCACTACAGGTATCGCTACGAGCAGTACTTC.

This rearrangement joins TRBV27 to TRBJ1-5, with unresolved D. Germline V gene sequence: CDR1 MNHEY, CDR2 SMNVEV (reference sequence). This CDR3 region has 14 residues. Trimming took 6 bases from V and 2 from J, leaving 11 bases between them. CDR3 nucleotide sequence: TGTGCCAGCAGCGGGTATTCGGGCAATCAGCCCCAGCATTTT. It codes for CASSGYSGNQPQHF.

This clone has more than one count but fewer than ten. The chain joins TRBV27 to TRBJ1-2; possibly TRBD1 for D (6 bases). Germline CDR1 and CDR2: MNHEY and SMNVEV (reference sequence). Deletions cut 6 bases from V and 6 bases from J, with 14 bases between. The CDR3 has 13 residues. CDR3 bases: TGTGCCAGCAGCTCAGGGGTTTCGGATGGCTACACCTTC. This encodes CASSSGVSDGYTF.

For the CDR3, the DNA is TGTGCCAGCAGTTTACCCAGCTATGGCTACACCTTC. Translating gives CASSLPSYGYTF. The chain couples TRBV28 to TRBJ1-2; D not resolved. V dropped 2 bases and J dropped 4 bases, with 5 bases sitting between them. Germline values: CDR1 MDHEN, CDR2 SYDVKM. This CDR3 is built from 12 residues.

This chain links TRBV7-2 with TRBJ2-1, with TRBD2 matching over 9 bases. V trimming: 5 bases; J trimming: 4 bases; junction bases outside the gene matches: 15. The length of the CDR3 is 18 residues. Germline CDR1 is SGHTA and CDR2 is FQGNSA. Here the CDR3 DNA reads TGTGCCAGCAGCGCCGTGCGGGGGGGAGGGGACTCGTACAATGAGCAGTTCTTC. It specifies CASSAVRGGGDSYNEQFF.

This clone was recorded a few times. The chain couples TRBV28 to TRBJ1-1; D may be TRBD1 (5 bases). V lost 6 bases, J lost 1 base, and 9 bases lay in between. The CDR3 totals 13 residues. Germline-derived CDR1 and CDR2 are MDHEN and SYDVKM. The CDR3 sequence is CASSGHPNTEAFF. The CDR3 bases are TGTGCCAGCAGCGGACACCCGAACACTGAAGCTTTCTTT.

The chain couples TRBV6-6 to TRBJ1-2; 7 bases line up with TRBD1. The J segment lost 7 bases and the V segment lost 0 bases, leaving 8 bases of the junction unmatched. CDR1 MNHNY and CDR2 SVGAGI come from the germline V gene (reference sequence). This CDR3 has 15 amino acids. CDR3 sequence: CASSYSVTGTRGYTF. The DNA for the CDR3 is TGTGCCAGCAGTTACTCAGTGACAGGGACTCGTGGCTACACCTTC.

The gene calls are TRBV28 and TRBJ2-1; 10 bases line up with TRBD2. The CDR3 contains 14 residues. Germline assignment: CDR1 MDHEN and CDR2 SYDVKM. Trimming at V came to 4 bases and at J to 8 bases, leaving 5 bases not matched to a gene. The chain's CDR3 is CASSSSGRVDEQFF. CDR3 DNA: TGTGCCAGCAGTTCGAGCGGGAGGGTCGATGAGCAGTTCTTC.

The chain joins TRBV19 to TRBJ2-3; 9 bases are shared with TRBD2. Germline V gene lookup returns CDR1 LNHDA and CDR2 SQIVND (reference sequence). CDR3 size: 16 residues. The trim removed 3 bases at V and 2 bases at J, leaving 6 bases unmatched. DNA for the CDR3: TGTGCCAGTAGTATCGCGGCGGGAGGGTACACAGATACGCAGTATTTT. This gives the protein CASSIAAGGYTDTQYF.

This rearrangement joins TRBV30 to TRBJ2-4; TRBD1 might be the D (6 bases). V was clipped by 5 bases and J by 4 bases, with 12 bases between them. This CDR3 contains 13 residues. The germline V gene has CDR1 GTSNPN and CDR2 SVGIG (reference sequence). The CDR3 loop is CAWEQGNKNIQYF. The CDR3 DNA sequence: TGTGCCTGGGAACAGGGAAATAAAAACATTCAGTACTTC.

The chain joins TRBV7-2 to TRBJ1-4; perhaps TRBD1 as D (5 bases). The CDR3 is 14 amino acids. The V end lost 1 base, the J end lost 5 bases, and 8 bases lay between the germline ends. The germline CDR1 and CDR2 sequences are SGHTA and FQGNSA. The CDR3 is CASSLDQGNEKLFF. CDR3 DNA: TGTGCCAGCAGCTTAGACCAGGGAAATGAAAAACTGTTTTTT.

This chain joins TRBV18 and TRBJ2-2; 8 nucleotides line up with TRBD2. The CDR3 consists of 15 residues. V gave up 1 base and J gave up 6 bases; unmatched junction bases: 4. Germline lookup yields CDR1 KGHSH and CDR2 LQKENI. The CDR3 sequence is CASSPRLATAGELFF. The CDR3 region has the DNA TGTGCCAGCTCACCACGACTAGCGACAGCCGGGGAGCTGTTTTTT.

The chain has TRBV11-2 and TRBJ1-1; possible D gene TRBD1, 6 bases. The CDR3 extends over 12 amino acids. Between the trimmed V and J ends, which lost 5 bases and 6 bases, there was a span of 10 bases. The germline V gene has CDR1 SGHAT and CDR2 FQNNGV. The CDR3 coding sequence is TGTGCCAGCAGCCTAACAGGGTCTGAAGCTTTCTTT. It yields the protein CASSLTGSEAFF.